The entry below describes one T cell receptor beta chain. Sequencing used immunoSEQ multiplex PCR; TCRdb keeps in-frame clones, though not all of them. In the table there are millions of clones, 93% of which are singletons. This sample is part of a study of shared clonotypes between healthy human individuals. At the level of the study: Used for every donor were three CD4 naive, three CD4 memory, two CD8 naive and one CD8 memory plate.

The germline gives CDR1 MDHEN, CDR2 SYDVKM. The CDR3 is 13 residues long. Trimming pared 10 bases from V and 1 base from J, leaving 11 bases between. The sample consisted of naive CD4+ T cells from PBMCs. Subset here: CD45RA+ positively selected. The V gene is TRBV28, the J gene TRBJ1-3; maybe TRBD1 (5 bases). The TCR comes from a man younger than 35 in good health. Some clones in this sample may be carry-over from other donors' samples. The CDR3 sequence is CATGGGSGNTIYF. The DNA of the CDR3 is TGTGCCACCGGGGGTGGATCTGGAAACACCATATATTTT.